This T cell receptor (beta chain) appears in the sequencing data of a study of cytomegalovirus exposure and HLA in healthy donors. V was pared by 1 base and J by 5 bases, with 14 bases between. Germline V gene sequence: CDR1 SEHNR, CDR2 FQNEAQ (reference sequence). The CDR3 loop spans 15 amino acids. The PCR ran on 60 Vbeta and 13 Jbeta primers. Authors' methods: The count from a later analysis was 65 million to 90 million unique TCR beta chains, some 12 million of them shared. The protocol was immunoSEQ multiplex PCR, while the TCRdb copy is restricted to in-frame clones and leaves out a portion. V, J and clone size reflect that table, while D and trimming were determined from the DNA. Seen here are around 180,000 clones, around nine tenths observed once, and the top ten hold under 2%.

The chain joins TRBV7-9 to TRBJ1-2; tentatively, D is TRBD1 (6 bases). The specimen sequenced was PBMCs. The sequence came from a woman aged 18-35 years in good health and CMV-seronegative. CDR3: CASSLEVGGRYGYTF. The CDR3 nucleotides are TGTGCCAGCAGCTTAGAGGTCGGGGGGCGGTATGGCTACACCTTC.